The rows below give T cell receptor beta chains drawn from one sample of a study of T cell repertoires in cytomegalovirus infection. One entry per CDR3 protein, called by TCRdb with MiXCR from the reads. The repertoire has approximately 250,000 distinct CDR3 sequences, roughly an eighth of them found once; the top ten carry 1.5% to 2%. The sequenced material came from PBMCs. Source of these receptors: a human donor in good health (CMV status not recorded). Some clones in this sample may be carry-over from other donors' samples. The CDR3 runs from the conserved cysteine through the conserved F or W. The order of the fields is clone size, V gene, D gene, J gene, CDR3 length, CDR3 protein, CDR3 DNA. D genes are given only for firm matches. For some rows the clone size is stated as once, few or many, or as a class when expanded; others skip it.

>few|TRBV19|TRBD1|TRBJ1-5|16
CASSADRGRSNQPQHF
TGTGCCAGTAGTGCGGACAGGGGTAGGAGCAATCAGCCCCAGCATTTT
>many|TRBV11-3|-|TRBJ1-2|17
CASSQALVGEANYGYTF
TGTGCCAGCAGCCAAGCCCTGGTGGGAGAAGCTAACTATGGCTACACCTTC
>-|TRBV29-1|TRBD1|TRBJ1-5|14
CSGGTGGGRQPQHF
TGCAGCGGGGGGACAGGGGGGGGGAGGCAGCCCCAGCATTTT
>few|TRBV30|-|TRBJ2-1|15
CAWSDRVSSYNEQFF
TGTGCCTGGAGTGACCGGGTTTCCTCCTACAATGAGCAGTTCTTC
>many|TRBV11-1|TRBD2|TRBJ2-1|16
CASSRTGTSGSGEQFF
TGTGCCAGCAGCCGAACCGGGACTAGCGGGAGTGGTGAGCAGTTCTTC
>-|TRBV19|TRBD2|TRBJ2-2|18
CASSLPGLAGGNTGELFF
TGTGCCAGTAGCCTTCCGGGACTAGCGGGCGGGAACACCGGGGAGCTGTTTTTT
>-|TRBV6-1|-|TRBJ1-5|14
CASRVSGSNQPQHF
TGTGCCAGCAGGGTCTCGGGTAGCAATCAGCCCCAGCATTTT
>-|TRBV5-6|-|TRBJ2-6|19
CASSPGWQSEGSGANVLTF
TGTGCCAGCAGCCCCGGATGGCAGAGCGAGGGCTCTGGGGCCAACGTCCTGACTTTC
>many|TRBV6-6|-|TRBJ1-1|13
CASSYGARPEAFF
TGTGCCAGCAGTTACGGGGCACGTCCCGAAGCTTTCTTT
>few|TRBV5-5|TRBD2|TRBJ2-5|16
CASSFGLAGGRETQYF
TGTGCCAGCAGCTTTGGACTAGCGGGAGGAAGAGAGACCCAGTACTTC
>-|TRBV10-3|-|TRBJ1-5|14
CAISESRENQPQHF
TGTGCCATCAGTGAGTCGCGGGAGAATCAGCCCCAGCATTTT
>few|TRBV28|TRBD1|TRBJ2-5|12
CASSAGQGAAHF
TGTGCCAGCAGTGCTGGACAGGGAGCGGCACACTTC
>-|TRBV2|-|TRBJ2-3|13
CASREPPGDTQYF
TGTGCCAGCAGAGAACCGCCGGGAGATACGCAGTATTTT
>few|TRBV7-2|TRBD1|TRBJ1-1|12
CASSGTGKKAFF
TGTGCCAGCAGCGGGACAGGGAAGAAAGCTTTCTTT
>-|TRBV29-1|-|TRBJ1-2|14
CSVAGQGRNYGYTF
TGCAGCGTTGCCGGGCAGGGCCGGAACTATGGCTACACCTTC
>many|TRBV28|-|TRBJ1-2|16
CASRSTGDPGSYGYTF
TGTGCCAGCAGATCAACAGGCGACCCGGGTAGCTATGGCTACACCTTC
>-|TRBV7-8|TRBD1|TRBJ2-2|18
CASSWWGQGAANTGELFF
TGTGCCAGCAGTTGGTGGGGACAGGGGGCAGCGAACACCGGGGAGCTGTTTTTT
>-|TRBV12-3/TRBV12-4|TRBD2|TRBJ2-1|14
CASRGTSGNNEQFF
TGTGCCAGCAGGGGGACTAGCGGTAACAATGAGCAGTTCTTC
>few|TRBV19|TRBD1|TRBJ1-4|15
CASSRGGRFGEKLFF
TGTGCCAGTAGTAGAGGGGGCAGGTTTGGTGAAAAACTGTTTTTT
>-|TRBV29-1|TRBD1|TRBJ1-1|13
CSVVRTGLYEAFF
TGCAGCGTTGTGAGGACAGGACTTTATGAAGCTTTCTTT
>many|TRBV19|-|TRBJ1-2|15
CASSISTGANYGYTF
TGTGCCAGTAGTATTTCGACTGGAGCGAACTATGGCTACACCTTC
>few|TRBV2|-|TRBJ1-5|14
CASTSLGSNQPQHF
TGTGCCAGCACTAGCCTCGGTAGCAATCAGCCCCAGCATTTT
>-|TRBV28|TRBD2|TRBJ2-7|14
CASNLSGGLYEQYF
TGTGCCAGCAACCTTAGCGGGGGACTATACGAGCAGTACTTC
>few|TRBV7-7|TRBD2|TRBJ2-5|16
CASSLERGGIQETQYF
TGTGCCAGCAGCTTAGAACGGGGAGGGATACAAGAGACCCAGTACTTC
>many|TRBV6-2/TRBV6-3|TRBD2|TRBJ2-1|15
CASRFSGGAYNEQFF
TGTGCCAGCAGATTTAGCGGGGGGGCCTACAATGAGCAGTTCTTC
>few|TRBV5-6|-|TRBJ2-7|14
CASSYPAPTTEQYF
TGTGCCAGCAGCTACCCTGCCCCCACGACCGAGCAGTACTTC
>many|TRBV5-4|TRBD2|TRBJ2-2|16
CASSLWLAGYTGELFF
TGTGCCAGCAGCTTGTGGCTAGCGGGATACACCGGGGAGCTGTTTTTT
>many|TRBV2|TRBD1|TRBJ1-1|15
CASRRTGIKETEAFF
TGTGCCAGCAGGCGGACAGGAATCAAAGAGACTGAAGCTTTCTTT